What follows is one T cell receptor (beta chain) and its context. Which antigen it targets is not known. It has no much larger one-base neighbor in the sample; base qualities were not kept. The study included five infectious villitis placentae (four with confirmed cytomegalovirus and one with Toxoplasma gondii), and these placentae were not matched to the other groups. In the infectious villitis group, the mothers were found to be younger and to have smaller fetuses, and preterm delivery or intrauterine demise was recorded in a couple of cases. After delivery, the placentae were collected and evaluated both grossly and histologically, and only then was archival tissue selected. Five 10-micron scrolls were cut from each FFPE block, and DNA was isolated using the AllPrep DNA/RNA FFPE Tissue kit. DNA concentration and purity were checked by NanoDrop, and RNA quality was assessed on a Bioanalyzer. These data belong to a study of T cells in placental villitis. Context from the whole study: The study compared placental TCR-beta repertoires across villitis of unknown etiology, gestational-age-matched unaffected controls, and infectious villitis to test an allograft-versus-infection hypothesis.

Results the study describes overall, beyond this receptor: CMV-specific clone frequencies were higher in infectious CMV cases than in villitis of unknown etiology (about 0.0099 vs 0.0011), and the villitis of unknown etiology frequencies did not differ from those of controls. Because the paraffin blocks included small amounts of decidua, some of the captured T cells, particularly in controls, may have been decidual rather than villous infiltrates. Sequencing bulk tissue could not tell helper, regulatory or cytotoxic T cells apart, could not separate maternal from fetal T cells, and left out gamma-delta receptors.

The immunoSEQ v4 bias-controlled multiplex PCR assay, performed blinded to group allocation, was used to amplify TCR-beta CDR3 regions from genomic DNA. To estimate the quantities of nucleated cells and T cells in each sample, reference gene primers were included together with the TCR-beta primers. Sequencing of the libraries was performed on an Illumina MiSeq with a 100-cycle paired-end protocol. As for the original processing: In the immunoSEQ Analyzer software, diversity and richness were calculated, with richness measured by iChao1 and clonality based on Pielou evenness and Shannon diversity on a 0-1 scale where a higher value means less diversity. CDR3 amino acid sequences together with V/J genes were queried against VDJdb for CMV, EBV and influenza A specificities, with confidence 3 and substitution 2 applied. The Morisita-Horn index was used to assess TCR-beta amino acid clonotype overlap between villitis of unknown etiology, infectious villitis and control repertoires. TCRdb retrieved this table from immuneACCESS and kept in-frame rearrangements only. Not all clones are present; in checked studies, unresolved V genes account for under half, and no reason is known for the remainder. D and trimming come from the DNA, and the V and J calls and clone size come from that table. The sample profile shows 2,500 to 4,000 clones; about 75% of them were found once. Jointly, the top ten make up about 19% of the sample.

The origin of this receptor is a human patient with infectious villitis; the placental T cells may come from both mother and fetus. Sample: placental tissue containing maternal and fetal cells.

CDR3 sequence: CASSLAQGVQPQHF. The sequenced DNA is TGTGCCAGCAGCTTGGCCCAGGGGGTCCAGCCCCAGCATTTT. The V gene is TRBV5-6 and the J gene is TRBJ1-5; 7 middle bases align to TRBD1. Including the terminal cysteine and phenylalanine, the CDR3 comprises 14 residues. Only the CDR3 portion is preserved as DNA: 42 bases, with reading frame beginning at the first base. Unmatched junction bases come to 4, with V trimmed by 0 bases and J by 7 bases. CDR1 SGHDT and CDR2 YYEEEE were looked up in the germline V gene.